Listed here are 7 T cell receptor beta chains from one sample, sequenced in a study of CD8 T cells in Susac syndrome. RNA amounts of about 0.5 to 1 ug underwent reverse transcription with random hexamers. TCRdb re-analysed the immunoSEQ multiplex PCR reads in MiXCR, keeping a single row per CDR3 protein. The sample shows fewer than 350,000 distinct CDR3 sequences, approximately 90% of them seen only once. Source material: CD4+ T cells from PBMCs. The origin of the receptors is a human donor with multiple sclerosis.

The chain couples TRBV9 to TRBJ2-3, with a weak D call TRBD1 (5 bases). The CDR3 has 14 amino acids. The ends were cut back, 0 bases at V and 6 bases at J, with 11 bases in the middle. Per the germline V gene, CDR1 is SGDLS and CDR2 is YYNGEE. The CDR3 sequence is CASSVVGALDTQYF. The CDR3 DNA is TGTGCCAGCAGCGTAGTAGGGGCGCTTGATACGCAGTATTTT.

The CDR3 sequence: CASTKLAGFTDTQYF. The CDR3 nucleotides read TGTGCCAGCACCAAACTAGCGGGGTTCACAGATACGCAGTATTTT. The chain links TRBV27 to TRBJ2-3; 10 bases agree with TRBD2. After removal of 7 bases from V and 2 bases from J, the junction contained 6 bases not matched to a gene. Per germline, CDR1 MNHEY and CDR2 SMNVEV (reference sequence). The CDR3 extends over 15 amino acids.

The chain has TRBV4-2 and TRBJ1-5; no reliable D call. From germline, CDR1 is LGHNA and CDR2 YNFKEQ. The CDR3 sequence is 15 residues long. V was pared by 5 bases and J by 4 bases, with 15 bases between. The CDR3 sequence: CASSVLMRGNQPQHF. The CDR3 coding sequence is TGTGCCAGCAGCGTCCTTATGCGGGGTAATCAGCCCCAGCATTTT.

The CDR3 loop is CASSAPWRAANNQPQHF. DNA for the CDR3: TGTGCCAGTAGTGCCCCTTGGAGGGCCGCTAACAATCAGCCCCAGCATTTT. This chain connects TRBV19 to TRBJ1-5; D is unclear. Germline assignment: CDR1 LNHDA and CDR2 SQIVND (reference sequence). The CDR3 extends over 17 amino acids. The V end was cut by 5 bases, the J end by 3 bases, with 20 bases between.

J is TRBJ2-1 and V is TRBV5-1; no clear D gene. This CDR3 comprises 14 residues. The germline V and J ends were trimmed by 1 base and 7 bases, with 12 bases remaining between them. Germline CDR1 is SGHRS and CDR2 is YFSETQ. The CDR3 nucleotides read TGCGCCAGCAGCTTGTTCTCGACCGAGAATGAGCAGTTCTTC. Protein product: CASSLFSTENEQFF.

J is TRBJ2-7 and V is TRBV6-2 or TRBV6-3; 8 bases fit TRBD2. The CDR3 covers 13 residues. The junction had 4 bases not matched to a gene; V was cut back by 6 bases and J by 3 bases. CDR1 and CDR2 from the germline V gene are MNHEY and SVGEGT. DNA of the CDR3: TGTGCCAGCAGAAGAGCGGGAGACTACGAGCAGTACTTC. Amino acid sequence: CASRRAGDYEQYF.

This sequence joins TRBV7-2 and TRBJ1-2; 10 bases line up with TRBD1. The germline gives CDR1 SGHTA, CDR2 FQGNSA. The junction had 9 bases not matched to a gene; V was cut back by 3 bases and J by 8 bases. CDR3 length equals 15 residues. This chain's CDR3 is CASSFTGTGVFGYTF. The CDR3 coding sequence is TGTGCCAGCAGCTTCACCGGGACAGGGGTCTTCGGCTACACCTTC.